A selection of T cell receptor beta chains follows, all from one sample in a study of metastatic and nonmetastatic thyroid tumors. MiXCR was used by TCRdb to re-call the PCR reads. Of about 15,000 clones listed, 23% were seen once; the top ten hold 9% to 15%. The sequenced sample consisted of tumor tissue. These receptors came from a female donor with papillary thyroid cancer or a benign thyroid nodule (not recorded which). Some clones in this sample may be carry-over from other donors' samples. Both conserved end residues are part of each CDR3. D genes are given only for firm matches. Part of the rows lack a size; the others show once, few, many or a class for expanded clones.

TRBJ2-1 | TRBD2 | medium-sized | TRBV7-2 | CASTRGLAGDEQFF | TGTGCCAGCACACGCGGACTAGCGGGAGATGAGCAGTTCTTC
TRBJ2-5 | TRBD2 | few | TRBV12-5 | CASGFPAGGVETQYF | TGTGCTAGTGGTTTCCCCGCCGGGGGGGTGGAGACCCAGTACTTC
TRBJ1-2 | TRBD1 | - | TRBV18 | CASSGTGDGYTF | TGTGCCAGCTCCGGGACAGGCGATGGCTACACCTTC
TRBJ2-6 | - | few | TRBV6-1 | CASRDRSGANVLTF | TGTGCCAGCAGAGATCGCTCTGGGGCCAACGTCCTGACTTTC
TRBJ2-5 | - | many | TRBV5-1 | CASSLAQGLQETQYF | TGCGCCAGCAGCTTGGCGCAGGGATTACAAGAGACCCAGTACTTC
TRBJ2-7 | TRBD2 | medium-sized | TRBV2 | CASSELAGVSEQYF | TGTGCCAGCAGTGAACTAGCGGGAGTTTCCGAGCAGTACTTC
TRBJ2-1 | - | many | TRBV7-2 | CASSLFSTDYNEQFF | TGTGCCAGCAGCTTATTCTCGACAGATTACAATGAGCAGTTCTTC
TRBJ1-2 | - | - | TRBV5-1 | CASSLEEFYGYTF | TGCGCCAGCAGCTTGGAAGAGTTCTATGGCTACACCTTC
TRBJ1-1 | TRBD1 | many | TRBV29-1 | CSVEGGQGVVVKKAFF | TGCAGCGTTGAGGGGGGGCAGGGGGTCGTCGTGAAAAAAGCTTTCTTT
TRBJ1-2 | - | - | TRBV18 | CASSPPGNRGAGVYGYTF | TGTGCCAGCTCACCACCCGGTAATCGAGGGGCGGGAGTCTATGGCTACACCTTC
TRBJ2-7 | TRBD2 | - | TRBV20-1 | CSAPGGAGGSYEHYF | TGCAGTGCCCCAGGTGGAGCGGGAGGGTCCTACGAGCATTACTTC
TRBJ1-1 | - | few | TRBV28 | CASRWSGNMNTESFF | TGTGCCAGCAGGTGGTCGGGCAACATGAACACTGAATCTTTCTTT
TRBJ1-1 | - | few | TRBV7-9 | CASSFQGRDTEAFF | TGTGCCAGCAGTTTCCAGGGTCGGGACACTGAAGCTTTCTTT
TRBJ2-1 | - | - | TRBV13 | CASSPKGMGVNEQFF | TGTGCCAGCAGCCCCAAGGGCATGGGCGTAAATGAGCAGTTCTTC
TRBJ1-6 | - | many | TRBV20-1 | CSAISSSDSPLHF | TGCAGTGCGATATCCTCCTCGGATTCACCCCTCCACTTT
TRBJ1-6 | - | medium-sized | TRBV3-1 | CASSPRAGDSPLHF | TGTGCCAGCAGCCCCAGGGCTGGGGATTCACCCCTCCACTTT
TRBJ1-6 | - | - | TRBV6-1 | CASRSGNNSPLHF | TGTGCCAGCAGGTCAGGGAATAATTCACCCCTCCACTTT
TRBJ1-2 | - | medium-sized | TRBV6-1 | CASSPKPYGYTF | TGTGCCAGCAGCCCTAAGCCCTATGGCTACACCTTC
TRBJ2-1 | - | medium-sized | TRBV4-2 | CASSQDWATRDEQFF | TGTGCCAGCAGCCAAGATTGGGCGACCAGGGATGAGCAGTTCTTC
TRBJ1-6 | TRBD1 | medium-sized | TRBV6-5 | CASRGQGAKNSYNSPLHF | TGTGCCAGCAGAGGACAGGGGGCGAAGAACTCCTATAATTCACCCCTCCACTTT
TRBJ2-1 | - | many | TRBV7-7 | CASSLGVGVSNEQFF | TGTGCTAGCAGCTTAGGAGTGGGAGTTTCGAATGAGCAGTTCTTC
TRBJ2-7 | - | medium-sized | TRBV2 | CASSSGLAYEQYF | TGTGCCAGCAGTAGCGGGTTAGCCTACGAGCAGTACTTC
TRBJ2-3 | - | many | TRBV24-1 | CATSDADGHGSDTQYF | TGTGCCACCAGTGATGCCGACGGCCATGGATCAGATACGCAGTATTTT
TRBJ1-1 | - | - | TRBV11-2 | CASIKAQNTEAFF | TGTGCCAGCATAAAAGCCCAGAACACTGAAGCTTTCTTT
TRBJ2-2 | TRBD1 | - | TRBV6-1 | CASRARTGTNTGELFF | TGTGCCAGCAGGGCAAGGACAGGCACGAACACCGGGGAGCTGTTTTTT
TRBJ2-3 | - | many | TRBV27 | CASSLNRVTDTQYF | TGTGCCAGCAGTTTAAACAGAGTCACAGATACGCAGTATTTT
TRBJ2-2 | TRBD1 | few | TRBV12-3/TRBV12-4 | CANRLQGWVTEELFF | TGTGCCAACAGACTACAGGGGTGGGTGACCGAGGAGCTGTTTTTT
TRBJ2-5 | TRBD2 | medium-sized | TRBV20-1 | CSAMGLAGPLQETQYF | TGCAGTGCTATGGGACTAGCGGGACCTTTACAAGAGACCCAGTACTTC
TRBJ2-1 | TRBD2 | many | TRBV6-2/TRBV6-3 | CASIESGTSLFF | TGTGCCAGCATCGAGAGCGGGACGTCCTTGTTCTTC
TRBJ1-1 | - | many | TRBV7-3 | CASSTEAWGQDTEAFF | TGTGCCAGCAGCACCGAAGCTTGGGGGCAGGACACTGAAGCTTTCTTT